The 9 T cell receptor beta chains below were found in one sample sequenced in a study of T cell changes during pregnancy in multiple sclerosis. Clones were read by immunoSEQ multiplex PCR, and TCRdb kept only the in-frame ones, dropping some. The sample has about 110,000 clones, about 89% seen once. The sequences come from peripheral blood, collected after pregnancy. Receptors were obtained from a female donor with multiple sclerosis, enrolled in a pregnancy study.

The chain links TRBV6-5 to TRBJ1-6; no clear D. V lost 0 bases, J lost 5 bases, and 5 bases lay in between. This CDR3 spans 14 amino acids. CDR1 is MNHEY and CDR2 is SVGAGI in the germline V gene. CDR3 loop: CASSYSLDNSPLHF. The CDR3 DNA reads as TGTGCCAGCAGTTACTCGTTAGATAATTCACCCCTCCACTTT.

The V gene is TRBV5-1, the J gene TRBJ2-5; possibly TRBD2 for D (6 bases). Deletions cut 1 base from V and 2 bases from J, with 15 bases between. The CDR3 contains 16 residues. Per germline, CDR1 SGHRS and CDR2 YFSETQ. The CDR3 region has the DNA TGCGCCAGCAGCTTGTCAAGCGGGCTTCGACAAGAGACCCAGTACTTC. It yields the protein CASSLSSGLRQETQYF. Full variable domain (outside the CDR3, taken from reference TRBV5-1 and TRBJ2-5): KAGVTQTPRYLIKTRGQQVTLSCSPISGHRSVSWYQQTPGQGLQFLFEYFSETQRNKGNFPGRFSGRQFSNSRSEMNVSTLELGDSALYLCASSLSSGLRQETQYFGPGTRLLVL.

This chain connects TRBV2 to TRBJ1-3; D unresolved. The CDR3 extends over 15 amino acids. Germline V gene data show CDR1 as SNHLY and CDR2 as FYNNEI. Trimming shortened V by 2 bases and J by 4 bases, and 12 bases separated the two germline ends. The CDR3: CASSELGGRGNTIYF. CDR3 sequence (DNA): TGTGCCAGCAGTGAATTGGGTGGGAGAGGAAACACCATATATTTT. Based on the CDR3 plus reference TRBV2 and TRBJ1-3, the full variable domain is EPEVTQTPSHQVTQMGQEVILRCVPISNHLYFYWYRQILGQKVEFLVSFYNNEISEKSEIFDDQFSVERPDGSNFTLKIRSTKLEDSAMYFCASSELGGRGNTIYFGEGSWLTVV.

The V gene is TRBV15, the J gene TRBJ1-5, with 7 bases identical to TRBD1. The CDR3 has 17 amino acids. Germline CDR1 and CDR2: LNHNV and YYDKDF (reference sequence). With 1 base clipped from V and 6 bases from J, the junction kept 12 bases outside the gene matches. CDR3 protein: CATSRAEKDRRGQPQHF. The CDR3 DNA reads TGTGCCACCAGCAGAGCCGAGAAGGACAGGAGAGGTCAGCCCCAGCATTTT.

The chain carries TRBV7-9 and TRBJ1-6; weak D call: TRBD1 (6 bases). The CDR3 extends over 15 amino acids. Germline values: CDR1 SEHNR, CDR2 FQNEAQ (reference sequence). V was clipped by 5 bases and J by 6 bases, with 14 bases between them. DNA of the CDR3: TGTGCCAGCAGCGACAGACAGGACCTTAATTCACCCCTCCACTTT. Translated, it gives CASSDRQDLNSPLHF.

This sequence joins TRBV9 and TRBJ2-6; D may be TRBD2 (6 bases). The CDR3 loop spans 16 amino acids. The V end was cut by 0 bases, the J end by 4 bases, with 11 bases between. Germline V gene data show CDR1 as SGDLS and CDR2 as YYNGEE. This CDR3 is CASSVGSGAGANVLTF. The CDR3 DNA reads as TGTGCCAGCAGCGTAGGTTCGGGAGCGGGGGCCAACGTCCTGACTTTC.

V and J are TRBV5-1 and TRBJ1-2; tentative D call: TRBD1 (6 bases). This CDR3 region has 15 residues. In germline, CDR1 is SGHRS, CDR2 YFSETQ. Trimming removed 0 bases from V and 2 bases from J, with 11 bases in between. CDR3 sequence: CASSLDPGTNYGYTF. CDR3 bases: TGCGCCAGCAGCTTGGATCCGGGGACAAACTATGGCTACACCTTC.

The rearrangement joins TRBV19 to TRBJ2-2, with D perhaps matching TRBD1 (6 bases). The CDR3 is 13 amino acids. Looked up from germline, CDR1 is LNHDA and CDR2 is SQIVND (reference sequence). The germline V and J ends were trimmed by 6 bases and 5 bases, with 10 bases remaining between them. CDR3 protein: CASSPTGTGELFF. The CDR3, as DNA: TGTGCCAGTAGCCCGACAGGAACCGGGGAGCTGTTTTTT.

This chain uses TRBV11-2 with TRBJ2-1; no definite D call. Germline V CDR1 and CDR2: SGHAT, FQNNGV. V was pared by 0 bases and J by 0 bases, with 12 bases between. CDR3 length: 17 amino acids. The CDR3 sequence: CASSLDSAGSSYNEQFF. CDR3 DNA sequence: TGTGCCAGCAGCTTAGATTCGGCAGGTAGCTCCTACAATGAGCAGTTCTTC.